Below, one T cell receptor beta chain is given with its context. Its antigen has not been determined. Base qualities are not provided; no much larger clone lies one nucleotide away. The CDR3 goes from the cysteine to the phenylalanine over 16 residues. The entry retains the CDR3 DNA only, 48 bases that are in frame from base 1. In the germline V gene (reference sequence), CDR1 corresponds to LGHDT and CDR2 to YNNKEL. V is pruned by 2 bases and J by 5 bases, leaving 6 bases of the junction without a gene match. TCRbeta CDR3 regions were amplified from genomic DNA using the immunoSEQ Assay, a bias-controlled multiplex PCR. The study's own analysis went as follows. Nucleated cell counts per sample were estimated from amplification of reference gene primers within the assay. To quantify the absolute abundance of each unique TCRbeta CDR3 rearrangement, sequence reads were collapsed and filtered. For each sample, productive Simpson clonality was calculated as the square root of Simpson's diversity index over productive rearrangements. TCRdb retrieved this table from immuneACCESS and kept in-frame rearrangements only. Not all clones are present; in checked studies, unresolved V genes account for under half, and no reason is known for the remainder. Clone size and V and J calls were adopted from that table, with D and trimming inferred from the DNA. The sample table contains tens of thousands of clones; only one count was recorded for roughly 84% of them. Less than 15% of the sample goes to the ten largest clones.

The data were obtained in a study of blood T cell repertoires in COVID-19 (TCRdb year 2020). Some background on the complete study: Samples from collaborators originated in the United States, Italy and Spain and spanned both the acute and convalescent phases of COVID-19. The prospective study material was composed of cDNA or gDNA derived from T cells, B-cell-depleted T cells, or PBMCs. The dataset comprised deeply sampled blood TCRbeta repertoires from subjects exposed to, actively infected with, or recovered from COVID-19. A freely available public database, intended as a resource for researchers studying the immune response to SARS-CoV-2, is where the repertoires were released. Samples came from the ongoing ImmuneRACE study (first 160 participants) plus 1,254 subjects from 6 global collaborators. Sample metadata almost always included a de-identified subject ID, COVID-19 status, age in years and sex. Where available, HLA class I and class II types were taken from metadata supplied by the sample provider and were not determined by assay-based typing.

Results and caveats for the whole study, not just this receptor: How much clinical and demographic metadata was included differed by source and by participant, and the metadata was provided uncurated.

Each collaborating institution followed its own protocols to collect whole blood in K2EDTA tubes. For TCRbeta analysis, collaborator samples were shipped as frozen whole blood, as isolated PBMCs, or as DNA extracted from either sample type. The rearrangement joined TRBV3-1 (or the pseudogene TRBV3-2) to TRBJ1-3; a stretch of 10 junction bases matches TRBD1. Sequencing was performed on peripheral blood. The source of this sequence is a human donor in a cohort sampled during active COVID-19. The donor label of this sample is uncertain. The CDR3 in this case is CASSQSGTGARNTIYF. The nucleotide sequence reads as follows: TGTGCCAGCAGCCAATCCGGGACAGGGGCCCGAAACACCATATATTTT.